Below, one TCR beta chain is given with its context. The sample comes from a study of blood T cell repertoires in COVID-19. Study overall: Some COVID-19 samples were acute and others convalescent; all came from the United States, Italy and Spain. PBMCs, B-cell-depleted T cells, or T cells were the source of the cDNA or gDNA that made up the material.

V lost 3 bases and J lost 1; bases outside the gene matches: 4. The CDR3 has 15 residues. The V gene's germline CDR1 is MDHEN and CDR2 SYDVKM. Per the original data handling: Amplified reference gene primers provided the basis for estimating nucleated cell counts. TCRdb's table, derived via immunoSEQ multiplex PCR, lists solely in-frame clones and lacks some. For V, J and clone size, that table is used; D and trimming come from the DNA. This repertoire shows about 100,000 clones, about 77% found once; its top ten account for roughly 15%. Sequencing input: peripheral blood. The clonotype comes from a human donor in a cohort sampled during active COVID-19. The V gene is TRBV28, the J gene TRBJ2-7; 9 bases match TRBD2. The CDR3 reads CASSFGLAGSYEQYF. The CDR3 DNA is TGTGCCAGCAGTTTTGGGCTAGCGGGATCCTACGAGCAGTACTTC.